Sequencing of this T cell receptor (beta chain) was carried out in a study of somatic mutations in cytotoxic T cells in rheumatoid arthritis. The protocol was immunoSEQ multiplex PCR, while the TCRdb copy is restricted to in-frame clones and leaves out a portion. In the table there are some 23,000 clones, about 82% of which are singletons. Trimming shortened V by 0 bases and J by 4 bases, and 13 bases separated the two germline ends. The CDR3 has 16 residues. CDR1 is LGHNA, CDR2 YNFKEQ, per germline. The rearrangement uses TRBV4-2 and TRBJ2-1; tentatively, D is TRBD1 or TRBD2 (5 bases each). This clonotype was sampled from an adult with rheumatoid arthritis. Sequencing was performed on CD8+ T cells sorted from blood. CDR3 sequence: CASSQDLEGIYNEQFF. The CDR3 region has the DNA TGTGCCAGCAGCCAAGATCTAGAGGGGATTTACAATGAGCAGTTCTTC.